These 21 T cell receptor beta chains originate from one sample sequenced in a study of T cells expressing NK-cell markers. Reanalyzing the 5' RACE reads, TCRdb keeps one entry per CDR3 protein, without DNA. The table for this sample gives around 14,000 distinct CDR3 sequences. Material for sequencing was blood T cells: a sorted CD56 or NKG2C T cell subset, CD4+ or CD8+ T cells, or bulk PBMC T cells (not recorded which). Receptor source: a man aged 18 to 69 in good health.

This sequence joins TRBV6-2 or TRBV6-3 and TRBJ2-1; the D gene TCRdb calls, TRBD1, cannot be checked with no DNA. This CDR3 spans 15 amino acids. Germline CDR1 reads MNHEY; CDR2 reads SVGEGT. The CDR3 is CASSPGRGPSYEQFF.

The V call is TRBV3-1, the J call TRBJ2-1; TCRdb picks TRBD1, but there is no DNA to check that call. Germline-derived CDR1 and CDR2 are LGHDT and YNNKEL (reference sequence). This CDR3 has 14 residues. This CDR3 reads CASSQLTGSGEQFF.

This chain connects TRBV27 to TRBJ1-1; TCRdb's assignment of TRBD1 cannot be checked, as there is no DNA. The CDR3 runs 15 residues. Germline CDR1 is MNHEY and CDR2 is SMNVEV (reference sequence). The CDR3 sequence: CASSLSGPGGTEAFF.

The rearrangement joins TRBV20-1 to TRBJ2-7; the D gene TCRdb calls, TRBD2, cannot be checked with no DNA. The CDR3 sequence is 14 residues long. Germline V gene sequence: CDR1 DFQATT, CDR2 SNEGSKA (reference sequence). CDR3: CSASLARSSYEQYF.

The CDR3 is CASSLTGGLLLEETQYF. The chain is built from TRBV5-1 and TRBJ2-5; TCRdb returns TRBD1, unconfirmable since there is no DNA. The CDR3 contains 17 residues. Germline-derived CDR1 and CDR2 are SGHRS and YFSETQ. Combining the CDR3 with reference TRBV5-1 and TRBJ2-5 gives the whole variable domain KAGVTQTPRYLIKTRGQQVTLSCSPISGHRSVSWYQQTPGQGLQFLFEYFSETQRNKGNFPGRFSGRQFSNSRSEMNVSTLELGDSALYLCASSLTGGLLLEETQYFGPGTRLLVL.

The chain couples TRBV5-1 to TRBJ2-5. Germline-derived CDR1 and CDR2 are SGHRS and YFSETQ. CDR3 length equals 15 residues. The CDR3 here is CASSLEPDPTETQYF.

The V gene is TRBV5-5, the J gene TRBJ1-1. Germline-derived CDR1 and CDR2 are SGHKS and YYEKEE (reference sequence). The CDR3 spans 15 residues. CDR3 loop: CASSSQTQINTEAFF.

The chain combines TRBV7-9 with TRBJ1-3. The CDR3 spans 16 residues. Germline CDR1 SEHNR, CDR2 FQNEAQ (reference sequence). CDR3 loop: CASSPSRFTSGNTIYF.

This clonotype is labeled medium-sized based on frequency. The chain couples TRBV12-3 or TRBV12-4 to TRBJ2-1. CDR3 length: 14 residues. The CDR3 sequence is CASSPRDSYNEQFF.

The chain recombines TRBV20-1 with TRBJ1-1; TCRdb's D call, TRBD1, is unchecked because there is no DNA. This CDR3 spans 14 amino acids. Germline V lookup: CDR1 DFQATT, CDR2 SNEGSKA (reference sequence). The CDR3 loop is CSALDRRKGTEAFF.

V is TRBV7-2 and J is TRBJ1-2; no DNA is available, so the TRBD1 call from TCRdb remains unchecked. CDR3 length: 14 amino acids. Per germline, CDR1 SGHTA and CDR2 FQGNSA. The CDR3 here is CASRETGRNYGYTF.

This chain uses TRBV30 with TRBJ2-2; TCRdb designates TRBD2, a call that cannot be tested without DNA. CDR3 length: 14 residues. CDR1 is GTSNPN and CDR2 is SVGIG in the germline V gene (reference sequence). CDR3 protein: CAWSGRINTGELFF.

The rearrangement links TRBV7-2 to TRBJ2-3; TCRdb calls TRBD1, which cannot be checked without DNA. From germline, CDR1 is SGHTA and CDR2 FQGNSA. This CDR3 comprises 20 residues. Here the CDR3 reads CASSLAADTTGGYVADTQYF.

CDR3 protein: CASSTLRTASNEKLFF. This rearrangement joins TRBV11-2 to TRBJ1-4; the D call from TCRdb, TRBD1, cannot be confirmed without DNA. The CDR3 contains 16 residues. Germline V gene data show CDR1 as SGHAT and CDR2 as FQNNGV.

CDR3 region: CASSSGPYNEQFF. The J gene is TRBJ2-1, the V gene TRBV18; the TRBD2 assignment by TCRdb is unverifiable without DNA. CDR1 is KGHSH and CDR2 is LQKENI in the germline V gene. The CDR3 has 13 residues.

The CDR3: CASSLRTGGSETQYF. The chain links TRBV5-1 to TRBJ2-5; lacking DNA, the TRBD1 call made by TCRdb goes unchecked. The V gene's germline CDR1 is SGHRS and CDR2 YFSETQ. There are 15 residues in the CDR3.

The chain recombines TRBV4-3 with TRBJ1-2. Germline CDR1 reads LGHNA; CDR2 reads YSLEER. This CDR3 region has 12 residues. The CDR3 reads CASSGNDAGYTF.

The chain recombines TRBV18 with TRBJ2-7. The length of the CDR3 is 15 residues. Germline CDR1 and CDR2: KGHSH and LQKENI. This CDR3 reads CASSPSGSQSYEQYF.

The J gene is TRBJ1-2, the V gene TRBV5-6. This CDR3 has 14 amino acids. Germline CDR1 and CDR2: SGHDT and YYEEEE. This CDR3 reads CASSLEQAYYGYTF.

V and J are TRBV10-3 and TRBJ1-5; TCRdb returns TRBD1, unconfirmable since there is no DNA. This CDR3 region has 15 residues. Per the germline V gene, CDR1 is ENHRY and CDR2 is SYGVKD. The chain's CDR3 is CAISLWGTVSSPQHF.

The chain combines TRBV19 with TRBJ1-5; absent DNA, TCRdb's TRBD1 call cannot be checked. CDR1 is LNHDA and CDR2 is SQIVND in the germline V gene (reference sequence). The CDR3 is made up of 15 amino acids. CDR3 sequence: CASSIRRGWNQPQHF.